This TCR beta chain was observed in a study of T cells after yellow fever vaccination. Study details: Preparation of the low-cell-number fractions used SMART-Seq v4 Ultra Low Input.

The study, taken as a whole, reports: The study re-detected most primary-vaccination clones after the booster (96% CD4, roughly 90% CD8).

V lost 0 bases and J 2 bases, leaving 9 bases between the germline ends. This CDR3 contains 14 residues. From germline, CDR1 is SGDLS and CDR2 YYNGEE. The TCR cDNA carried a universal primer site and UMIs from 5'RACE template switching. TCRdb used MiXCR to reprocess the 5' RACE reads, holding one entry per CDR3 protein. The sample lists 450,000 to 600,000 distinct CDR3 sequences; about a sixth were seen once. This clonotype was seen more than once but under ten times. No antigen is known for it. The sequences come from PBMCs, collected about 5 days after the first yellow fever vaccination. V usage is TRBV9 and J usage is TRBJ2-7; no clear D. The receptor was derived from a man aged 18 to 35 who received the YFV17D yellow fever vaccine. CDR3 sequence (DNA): TGTGCCAGCAGCGTAGGCGGATCCACCTACGAGCAGTACTTC. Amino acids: CASSVGGSTYEQYF. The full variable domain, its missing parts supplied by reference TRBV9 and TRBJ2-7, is DSGVTQTPKHLITATGQRVTLRCSPRSGDLSVYWYQQSLDQGLQFLIQYYNGEERAKGNILERFSAQQFPDLHSELNLSSLELGDSALYFCASSVGGSTYEQYFGPGTRLTVT.